Below, 11 T cell receptor beta chains from the same sample are listed, as sequenced in a study of blood T cell repertoires in COVID-19. Here immunoSEQ multiplex PCR was the method, and the copy in TCRdb shows in-frame clones only, minus some. The sample records 350,000 or so clones, about nine tenths being singletons. Input material: peripheral blood. These receptors originate from a woman aged 55-69 years with COVID-19, enrolled during active disease.

This chain connects TRBV29-1 to TRBJ2-1, with D possibly matching TRBD1 (5 bases). The V end lost 3 bases, the J end lost 4 bases, and 13 bases lay between the germline ends. This CDR3 is built from 14 residues. Germline loops: CDR1 SQVTM, CDR2 ANQGSEA. The CDR3 is CSVEQGPQYNEQFF. CDR3 nucleotide sequence: TGCAGCGTTGAGCAGGGTCCCCAATACAATGAGCAGTTCTTC.

This chain uses TRBV3-1 (or the pseudogene TRBV3-2) with TRBJ1-2, with 11 positions matching TRBD1. The CDR3 extends over 15 amino acids. CDR1 LGHDT and CDR2 YNNKEL come from the germline V gene (reference sequence). The V segment lost 5 bases and the J segment 7 bases; nucleotides outside the gene matches: 9. The CDR3 loop is CASSLSGTGGFGYTF. Written as DNA, the CDR3 is TGTGCCAGCAGCTTATCCGGGACAGGGGGATTTGGCTACACCTTC.

This rearrangement joins TRBV19 to TRBJ1-6; TRBD1 might be the D (6 bases). V lost 1 base, J lost 7 bases, and 11 bases lay in between. The CDR3 totals 15 residues. Germline V gene sequence: CDR1 LNHDA, CDR2 SQIVND (reference sequence). The CDR3 here is CASSIVGTPNSPLHF. CDR3 coding DNA: TGTGCCAGTAGTATAGTGGGGACACCCAATTCACCCCTCCACTTT. The whole variable domain, remainder taken from reference TRBV19 and TRBJ1-6, is DGGITQSPKYLFRKEGQNVTLSCEQNLNHDAMYWYRQDPGQGLRLIYYSQIVNDFQKGDIAEGYSVSREKKESFPLTVTSAQKNPTAFYLCASSIVGTPNSPLHFGNGTRLTVT.

The chain uses TRBV9 and TRBJ1-6; TRBD1 agrees at 9 bases. V was clipped by 0 bases and J by 10 bases; unmatched bases: 5. Germline-derived CDR1 and CDR2 are SGDLS and YYNGEE. This CDR3 is 15 amino acids long. CDR3 protein: CASSVDGTGYSPLHF. CDR3 in DNA: TGTGCCAGCAGCGTAGACGGGACAGGGTACTCACCCCTCCACTTT.

The chain uses TRBV19 and TRBJ1-5, with D possibly being TRBD1 (6 bases). Trimming took off 5 bases at V and 4 bases at J, with 15 bases between the two ends. The germline V gene encodes CDR1 LNHDA and CDR2 SQIVND (reference sequence). The CDR3 has 15 residues. CDR3 nucleotides: TGTGCCAGTAGTTCCCAGGACAGCGGTAATCAGCCCCAGCATTTT. Translated: CASSSQDSGNQPQHF.

The V and J genes are TRBV20-1 and TRBJ2-1, with 7 bases matching TRBD2. In germline, CDR1 is DFQATT, CDR2 SNEGSKA (reference sequence). CDR3 size: 11 residues. V lost 2 bases to trimming and J lost 10 bases; unmatched junction nucleotides: 2. The CDR3 nucleotides are TGCAGTGCTAGACTAGCGGTAGAGCAGTTCTTC. As protein: CSARLAVEQFF.

In its sample, this clone was seen a few times. The DNA for the CDR3 is TGTGCCAGTGGGCGGGAGGGGGCTCGGGGGACTGAAGCTTTCTTT. As protein: CASGREGARGTEAFF. The V gene is TRBV19, the J gene TRBJ1-1, with 7 bases matching TRBD1. V shed 8 bases, J shed 5 bases, and the junction held 14 bases outside the gene matches. The germline V gene encodes CDR1 LNHDA and CDR2 SQIVND (reference sequence). The CDR3 covers 15 residues.

DNA of the CDR3: TGTGCCAGCAGTGAGCCTAGCAGGCGTCACCTGGATGGCTACACCTTC. It translates to CASSEPSRRHLDGYTF. V is TRBV6-1 and J is TRBJ1-2; D is uncertain. V lost 3 bases and J lost 6, with 20 bases in between. The CDR3 sequence is 16 residues long. The germline V gene encodes CDR1 MNHNS and CDR2 SASEGT.

This clone was found once. The CDR3 sequence: CASSLGTGFNYGYTF. The CDR3 DNA reads as TGTGCCAGCAGCTTGGGGACAGGGTTTAACTATGGCTACACCTTC. The chain carries TRBV7-8 and TRBJ1-2, with 9 bases fitting TRBD1. V lost 3 bases, J lost 1 base, and 3 bases stayed unmatched. CDR3 length equals 15 residues. Germline V gene data show CDR1 as SGHVS and CDR2 as FQNEAQ.

The rearrangement uses TRBV18 and TRBJ2-7; D remains ambiguous. The CDR3 is 16 residues long. CDR1 KGHSH and CDR2 LQKENI come from the germline V gene. V lost 3 bases, J lost 0 bases, and 15 bases lay in between. DNA for the CDR3: TGTGCCAGCTCACCCGCCATATGGGCCCGCTCCTACGAGCAGTACTTC. Translation: CASSPAIWARSYEQYF. The variable domain in full, completed from reference TRBV18 and TRBJ2-7, reads NAGVMQNPRHLVRRRGQEARLRCSPMKGHSHVYWYRQLPEEGLKFMVYLQKENIIDESGMPKERFSAEFPKEGPSILRIQQVVRGDSAAYFCASSPAIWARSYEQYFGPGTRLTVT.

The DNA of the CDR3 is TGTGCCAGCAGTGACCCCTTCGGGCGGGGGCTTGGGAATGAGCAGTTCTTC. It specifies CASSDPFGRGLGNEQFF. V usage is TRBV6-1 and J usage is TRBJ2-1; a possible D gene is TRBD2 (7 bases). Trimming took 3 bases from V and 7 from J, leaving 22 bases between them. Germline-derived CDR1 and CDR2 are MNHNS and SASEGT. The CDR3 has 17 amino acids.